A single sample gave rise to the 21 T cell receptor beta chains below, sequenced in a study of T cell repertoires in cytomegalovirus infection. TCRdb re-called the reads with MiXCR, one entry per CDR3 protein. This table has 500,000 to 600,000 distinct CDR3 sequences, approximately 15% appearing once. Sequencing was carried out using CD8+ T cells from PBMCs. The receptors derive from a human donor in good health (CMV status not recorded). Some clones in this sample may be carry-over from other donors' samples.

The chain uses TRBV20-1 and TRBJ1-1; no reliable D call. The CDR3 covers 13 residues. Germline V lookup: CDR1 DFQATT, CDR2 SNEGSKA (reference sequence). V dropped 2 bases and J dropped 3 bases, with 10 bases sitting between them. The CDR3 bases are TGCAGTGCTAGAATCGCCGTAGACACTGAAGCTTTCTTT. This codes for CSARIAVDTEAFF.

The chain carries TRBV6-2 or TRBV6-3 and TRBJ2-5; 11 bases agree with TRBD2. The CDR3 extends over 15 amino acids. Germline CDR1 reads MNHEY; CDR2 reads SVGEGT. Unmatched junction bases numbered 3, after V lost 2 bases and J lost 4 bases. CDR3 sequence: CASSYTGTSGETQYF. For the CDR3, the DNA is TGTGCCAGCAGTTACACCGGGACTAGCGGAGAGACCCAGTACTTC.

This clonotype came up many times. The rearrangement links TRBV7-9 to TRBJ1-6, with a weak D call TRBD1 (6 bases). The CDR3 loop spans 15 amino acids. Per the germline V gene, CDR1 is SEHNR and CDR2 is FQNEAQ (reference sequence). The CDR3 nucleotides read TGTGACAAACCCGGGTGGGGGCAAGGTAATTCACCCCTCCACTTT. This sequence encodes CDKPGWGQGNSPLHF.

This clonotype was detected many times. This chain joins TRBV7-2 and TRBJ2-7; 12 bases match TRBD2. The CDR3 has 19 amino acids. The J segment lost 7 bases and the V segment lost 1 base, leaving 17 bases of the junction unmatched. CDR1 and CDR2 (germline): SGHTA, FQGNSA. Written as DNA, the CDR3 is TGTGCCAGCAGCTTAGTCGACCGACTAGCGGGAGCTCTTCTCCGTGAGCAGTACTTC. It is translated as CASSLVDRLAGALLREQYF.

This clonotype was counted a few times. This chain joins TRBV4-1 and TRBJ1-6; possibly TRBD1 for D (6 bases). Germline lookup yields CDR1 MGHRA and CDR2 YSYEKL. The CDR3 spans 17 residues. V lost 4 bases and J 6 bases, leaving 19 bases between the germline ends. The CDR3 spells CASSRRSAQGTNSPLHF. The CDR3 region has the DNA TGCGCCAGCAGCCGAAGGTCGGCACAGGGTACTAATTCACCCCTCCACTTT.

This clonotype was recorded at least ten times. This sequence joins TRBV7-9 and TRBJ2-4; D perhaps matches TRBD1 (6 bases). Trimming removed 4 bases at V and 8 bases at J, with 21 bases between. The CDR3 has 16 residues. CDR1 is SEHNR, CDR2 FQNEAQ, per germline (reference sequence). DNA for the CDR3: TGTGCCAGCAGCTCACCTCACACAGGGAAAGAATACATTCAGTACTTC. This translates into CASSSPHTGKEYIQYF.

The chain combines TRBV27 with TRBJ2-1; D is unclear. CDR1 is MNHEY and CDR2 is SMNVEV in the germline V gene (reference sequence). CDR3 length: 13 residues. V was cut by 6 bases and J by 7 bases, with 13 bases left in between. The CDR3 nucleotides are TGTGCCAGCAGCTCGTACCTGGGGAATGAGCAGTTCTTC. Encoded protein: CASSSYLGNEQFF.

This clonotype came up a few times. The J gene is TRBJ1-3, the V gene TRBV7-9; D is perhaps TRBD1 (6 bases). This CDR3 spans 14 amino acids. Germline loops: CDR1 SEHNR, CDR2 FQNEAQ (reference sequence). Trimming shortened V by 4 bases and J by 3 bases, and 10 bases separated the two germline ends. CDR3 residues: CASSYRDNGNTIYF. The CDR3 nucleotides read TGTGCCAGCAGCTATCGGGACAATGGAAACACCATATATTTT.

A remark on this clonotype: Relative to the germline gene, one junction end is altered; a read error may explain this. The rearrangement joins TRBV10-3 to TRBJ2-1; D not resolved. This CDR3 spans 12 amino acids. Germline lookup yields CDR1 ENHRY and CDR2 SYGVKD. Here the CDR3 DNA reads TGTGCCAACAGTGAGTCTAACAATGAGCAGTTCTTC. It translates to CANSESNNEQFF.

This clonotype was seen at least ten times. The chain links TRBV7-6 to TRBJ2-1, with 14 bases aligning to TRBD2. After removal of 4 bases from V and 4 bases from J, the junction contained 3 bases not matched to a gene. The CDR3 covers 16 residues. The germline gives CDR1 SGHVS, CDR2 FNYEAQ. The CDR3 DNA sequence: TGTGCCAGCAGCTCCGGACTAGCGGGAGGTTACAATGAGCAGTTCTTC. Translation gives CASSSGLAGGYNEQFF.

The sample holds many counts of this clonotype. The rearrangement uses TRBV27 and TRBJ2-5; 8 bases line up with TRBD1. Germline lookup yields CDR1 MNHEY and CDR2 SMNVEV (reference sequence). The length of the CDR3 is 16 residues. V lost 6 bases, J lost 4 bases, and 13 bases stayed unmatched. The CDR3 spells CASSLLRGQGLETQYF. CDR3 coding DNA: TGTGCCAGCAGCCTTTTGCGAGGACAGGGTTTAGAGACCCAGTACTTC.

This clonotype was recorded many times. J is TRBJ2-5 and V is TRBV7-3; possibly TRBD1 or TRBD2 for D (6 bases each). The CDR3 has 15 amino acids. In germline, CDR1 is SGHTA, CDR2 FQGTGA. V was cut by 2 bases and J by 5 bases, with 15 bases left in between. CDR3 nucleotide sequence: TGTGCCAGCAGCTTAGGTGGGGGGCCGGGGGAGACCCAGTACTTC. It codes for CASSLGGGPGETQYF.

This clonotype was seen at least ten times. This rearrangement joins TRBV12-3 or TRBV12-4 to TRBJ2-7; the D is unclear. The CDR3 extends over 12 amino acids. Trimming removed 9 bases from V and 4 bases from J, with 13 bases in between. This CDR3 reads CASRSFGYEQYF. CDR3 nucleotides: TGTGCCAGTAGGAGTTTCGGGTACGAGCAGTACTTC.

V is TRBV5-5 and J is TRBJ2-5; perhaps TRBD1 as D (6 bases). V was cut by 2 bases and J by 3 bases, with 14 bases left in between. This CDR3 region has 15 residues. Germline loops: CDR1 SGHKS, CDR2 YYEKEE (reference sequence). The CDR3 nucleotides read TGTGCCAGCAGCTTTACAGGGCTAAAGGAAGAGACCCAGTACTTC. Translating gives CASSFTGLKEETQYF. Drawing the rest from reference TRBV5-5 and TRBJ2-5, the complete variable domain is DAGVTQSPTHLIKTRGQQVTLRCSPISGHKSVSWYQQVLGQGPQFIFQYYEKEERGRGNFPDRFSARQFPNYSSELNVNALLLGDSALYLCASSFTGLKEETQYFGPGTRLLVL.

This clonotype was picked up a small number of times. This sequence joins TRBV27 and TRBJ2-3; D unresolved. The germline gives CDR1 MNHEY, CDR2 SMNVEV (reference sequence). CDR3 length equals 13 residues. DNA of the CDR3: TGTGGTTGTGGCCGTTCTAGCACAGATACGCAGTATTTT. Its translation: CGCGRSSTDTQYF.

This clonotype appeared many times. J is TRBJ1-6 and V is TRBV11-2; TRBD1 aligns across 8 bases. V gave up 7 bases and J gave up 0 bases; unmatched junction bases: 11. Germline values: CDR1 SGHAT, CDR2 FQNNGV. The CDR3 is 18 amino acids. The CDR3 DNA reads TGTGCCAGCATCGGGACAGGAGTCTCTAGCTCCTATAATTCACCCCTCCACTTT. Encoded protein: CASIGTGVSSSYNSPLHF.

Ten or more counts support this clonotype. The chain employs TRBV6-6 and TRBJ1-5; D is perhaps TRBD1 (6 bases). This CDR3 contains 17 residues. Trimming pared 7 bases from V and 0 bases from J, leaving 19 bases between. Germline CDR1 MNHNY, CDR2 SVGAGI (reference sequence). The CDR3 DNA reads TGTGCCAGCAACCTCCCTTCTACAGGGTATAGCAATCAGCCCCAGCATTTT. It specifies CASNLPSTGYSNQPQHF.

This clonotype has at least ten counts. The chain employs TRBV6-5 and TRBJ2-1; 9 bases agree with TRBD1. V trimming: 0 bases; J trimming: 9 bases; junction bases outside the gene matches: 9. The CDR3 has 16 amino acids. Germline CDR1 is MNHEY and CDR2 is SVGAGI. The chain's CDR3 is CASSYSKDRGAVEQFF. As DNA, the CDR3 is TGTGCCAGCAGTTACTCGAAGGACAGGGGAGCTGTTGAGCAGTTCTTC.

The chain joins TRBV4-1 to TRBJ1-1; D unclear. There are 12 residues in the CDR3. Germline values: CDR1 MGHRA, CDR2 YSYEKL. Trimming took 7 bases from V and 0 from J, leaving 6 bases between them. The CDR3 DNA reads TGCGCCAGCATCGGAATGAACACTGAAGCTTTCTTT. Translation: CASIGMNTEAFF.

This clonotype was counted many times. V is TRBV10-1 and J is TRBJ1-2, with D maybe TRBD1 (5 bases). Germline loops: CDR1 WNHNN, CDR2 SYGVQD (reference sequence). The CDR3 consists of 17 residues. Between the trimmed V and J ends, which lost 8 bases and 7 bases, there was a span of 29 bases. CDR3 in amino acids: CASPTRGTSYSPVGYTF. In DNA form, the CDR3 reads TGCGCCAGCCCTACCCGGGGGACCTCTTATTCCCCCGTTGGCTACACCTTC.

V gene TRBV6-6 combines with J gene TRBJ1-1, with TRBD1 matching 8 bases. Germline CDR1 is MNHNY and CDR2 is SVGAGI (reference sequence). The J segment lost 7 bases and the V segment lost 2 bases, leaving 6 bases of the junction unmatched. The CDR3 covers 14 residues. The CDR3 DNA follows: TGTGCCAGCAGTTACGGCGGACAGGGTGTTGAAGCTTTCTTT. The encoded protein is CASSYGGQGVEAFF.